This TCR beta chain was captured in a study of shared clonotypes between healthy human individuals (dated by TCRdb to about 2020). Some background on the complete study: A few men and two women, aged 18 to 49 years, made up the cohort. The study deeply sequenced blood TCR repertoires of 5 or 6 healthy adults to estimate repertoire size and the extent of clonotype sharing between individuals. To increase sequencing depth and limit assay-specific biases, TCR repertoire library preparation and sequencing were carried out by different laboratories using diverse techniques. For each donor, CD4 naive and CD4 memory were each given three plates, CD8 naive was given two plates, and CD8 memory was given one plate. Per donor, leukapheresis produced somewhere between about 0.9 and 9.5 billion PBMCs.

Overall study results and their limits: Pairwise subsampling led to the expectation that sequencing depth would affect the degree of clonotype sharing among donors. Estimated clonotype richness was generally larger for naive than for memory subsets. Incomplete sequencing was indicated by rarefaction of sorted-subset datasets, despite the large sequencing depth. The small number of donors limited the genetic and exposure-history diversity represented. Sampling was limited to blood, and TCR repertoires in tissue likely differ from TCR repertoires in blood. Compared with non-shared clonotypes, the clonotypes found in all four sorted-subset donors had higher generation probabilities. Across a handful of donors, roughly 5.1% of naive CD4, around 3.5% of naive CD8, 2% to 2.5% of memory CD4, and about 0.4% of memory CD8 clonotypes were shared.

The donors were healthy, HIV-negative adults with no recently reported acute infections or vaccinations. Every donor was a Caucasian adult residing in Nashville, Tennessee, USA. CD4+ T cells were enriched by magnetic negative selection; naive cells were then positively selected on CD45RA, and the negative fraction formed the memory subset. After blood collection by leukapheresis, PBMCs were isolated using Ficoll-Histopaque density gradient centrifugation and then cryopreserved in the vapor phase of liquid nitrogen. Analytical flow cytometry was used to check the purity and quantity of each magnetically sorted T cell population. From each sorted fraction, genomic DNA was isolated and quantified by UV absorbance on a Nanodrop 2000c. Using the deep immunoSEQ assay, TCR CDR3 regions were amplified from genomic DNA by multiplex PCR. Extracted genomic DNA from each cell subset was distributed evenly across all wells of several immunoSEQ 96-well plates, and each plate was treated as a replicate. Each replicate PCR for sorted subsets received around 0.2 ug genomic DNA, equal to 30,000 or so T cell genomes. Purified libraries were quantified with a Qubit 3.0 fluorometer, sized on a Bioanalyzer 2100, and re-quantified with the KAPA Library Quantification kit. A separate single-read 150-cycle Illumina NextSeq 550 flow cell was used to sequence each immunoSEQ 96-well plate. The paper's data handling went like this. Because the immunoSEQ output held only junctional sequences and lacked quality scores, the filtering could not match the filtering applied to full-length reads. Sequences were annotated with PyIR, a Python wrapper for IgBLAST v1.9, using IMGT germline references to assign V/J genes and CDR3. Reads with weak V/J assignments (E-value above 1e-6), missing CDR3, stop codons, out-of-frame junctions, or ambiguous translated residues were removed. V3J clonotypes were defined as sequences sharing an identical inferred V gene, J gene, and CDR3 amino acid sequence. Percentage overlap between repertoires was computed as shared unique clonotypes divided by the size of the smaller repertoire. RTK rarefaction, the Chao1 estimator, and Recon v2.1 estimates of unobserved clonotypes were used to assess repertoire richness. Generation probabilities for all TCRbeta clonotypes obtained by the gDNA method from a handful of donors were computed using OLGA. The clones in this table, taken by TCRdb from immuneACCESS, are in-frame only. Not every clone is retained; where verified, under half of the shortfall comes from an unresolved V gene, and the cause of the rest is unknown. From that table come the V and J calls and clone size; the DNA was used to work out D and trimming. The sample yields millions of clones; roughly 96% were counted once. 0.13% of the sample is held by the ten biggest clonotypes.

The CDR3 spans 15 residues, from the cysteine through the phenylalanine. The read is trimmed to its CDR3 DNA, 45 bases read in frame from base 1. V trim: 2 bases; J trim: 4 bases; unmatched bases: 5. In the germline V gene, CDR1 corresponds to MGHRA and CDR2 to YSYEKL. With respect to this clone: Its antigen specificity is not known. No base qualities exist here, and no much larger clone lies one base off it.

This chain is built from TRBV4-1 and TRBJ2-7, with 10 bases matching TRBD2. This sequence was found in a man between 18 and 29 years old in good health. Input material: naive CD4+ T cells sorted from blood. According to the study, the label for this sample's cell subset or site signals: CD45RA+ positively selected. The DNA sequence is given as TGCGCCAGCAGCCAAAGGCTAGCGGGAGAGTACGAGCAGTACTTC. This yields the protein CASSQRLAGEYEQYF.